These 8 T cell receptor beta chains were sequenced from one sample in a study of memory CD4+ T cells and cytomegalovirus serostatus. The assay was immunoSEQ multiplex PCR, and TCRdb's table has in-frame clones only and misses some. The table records 35,000 to 55,000 clones, around 78% of them present only once. Single viable CD3+CD4+CD8-CD45RO+ cells were sorted as the memory CD4+ T cells. Sequencing was performed on memory CD4+ T cells from blood. These receptors were taken from an adult in good health and CMV-seronegative.

The V gene is TRBV28, the J gene TRBJ1-5, with D uncertain. The CDR3 totals 15 residues. Trimming cost V 6 bases and J 3 bases, with 15 bases left between them. The V gene's germline CDR1 is MDHEN and CDR2 SYDVKM. CDR3 sequence: CASRPPGADNQPQHF. The CDR3 nucleotides are TGTGCCAGCAGACCCCCCGGCGCAGACAATCAGCCCCAGCATTTT. The full variable domain, with the rest looked up from reference TRBV28 and TRBJ1-5, is DVKVTQSSRYLVKRTGEKVFLECVQDMDHENMFWYRQDPGLGLRLIYFSYDVKMKEKGDIPEGYSVSREKKERFSLILESASTNQTSMYLCASRPPGADNQPQHFGDGTRLSIL.

The chain links TRBV6-5 to TRBJ1-4; unclear D gene. CDR1 MNHEY and CDR2 SVGAGI come from the germline V gene. The CDR3 is made up of 15 amino acids. With 5 bases removed from V and 7 bases from J, the gap between germline ends came to 17 bases. The CDR3 sequence: CASSAGRSSGEKLFF. The CDR3 DNA sequence: TGTGCCAGCAGTGCCGGACGGTCGAGTGGTGAAAAACTGTTTTTT.

This sequence joins TRBV9 and TRBJ2-5; D gene uncertain. Trimming cost V 0 bases and J 5 bases, with 8 bases left between them. This CDR3 spans 13 amino acids. Germline V gene sequence: CDR1 SGDLS, CDR2 YYNGEE. CDR3 in amino acids: CASSVGVRETQYF. CDR3 DNA sequence: TGTGCCAGCAGCGTAGGTGTAAGGGAGACCCAGTACTTC.

V usage is TRBV6-5 and J usage is TRBJ2-7; D is undetermined. This CDR3 is built from 11 residues. Germline V lookup: CDR1 MNHEY, CDR2 SVGAGI. V was clipped by 6 bases and J by 6 bases, with 9 bases between them. CDR3 nucleotide sequence: TGTGCCAGCAGCTCCTGGGGCGAGCAGTACTTC. Protein product: CASSSWGEQYF.

The rearrangement uses TRBV6-6 and TRBJ2-7; a possible D gene is TRBD2 (6 bases). The CDR3 contains 12 residues. The germline gives CDR1 MNHNY, CDR2 SVGAGI (reference sequence). With 5 bases removed from V and 2 bases from J, the gap between germline ends came to 7 bases. The CDR3 DNA is TGTGCCAGCAGTCCGGGAGCCTACGAGCAGTACTTC. Residues: CASSPGAYEQYF.

The chain employs TRBV2 and TRBJ2-2; 7 bases match TRBD1. This CDR3 is 16 amino acids long. Per germline, CDR1 SNHLY and CDR2 FYNNEI. The V gene end was trimmed by 7 bases and the J gene end by 1 base; junction bases not matched to a gene: 9. The chain's CDR3 is CASKSRTGGNTGELFF. CDR3 DNA sequence: TGTGCCAGCAAGAGTAGGACAGGTGGGAACACCGGGGAGCTGTTTTTT.

This chain joins TRBV29-1 and TRBJ2-7, with 8 positions matching TRBD1. V dropped 6 bases and J dropped 6; count of bases not matched to a gene: 13. The CDR3 covers 14 residues. The germline gives CDR1 SQVTM, CDR2 ANQGSEA. Here the CDR3 reads CSVGLGQGSSEQYF. DNA of the CDR3: TGCAGCGTGGGGTTAGGACAGGGCTCATCCGAGCAGTACTTC.

The chain couples TRBV27 to TRBJ1-5, with D unclear. This CDR3 contains 16 residues. With 1 base removed from V and 6 bases from J, the gap between germline ends came to 16 bases. Germline V gene data show CDR1 as MNHEY and CDR2 as SMNVEV (reference sequence). The CDR3 protein is CASSLWLPVFGQPQHF. The CDR3 nucleotides read TGTGCCAGCAGTTTATGGCTTCCGGTTTTTGGTCAGCCCCAGCATTTT.